What follows describes a single TCR beta chain. Its antigen is not identified. From the germline J gene comes the end of the CDR3, since the read stops 3 residues before it. The data were obtained in a study of T cell clonality in common variable immunodeficiency. The study, taken as a whole, reports: Reportedly, TCR beta sequences from common variable immunodeficiency showed fewer deletions and N-nucleotide insertions.

Produced via immunoSEQ multiplex PCR; TCRdb's table is partial and in-frame only. The repertoire shows roughly 25,000 clones, none seen only once; the top ten take around 9%. Germline V gene sequence: CDR1 LNHDA, CDR2 SQIVND (reference sequence). This CDR3 is built from 18 residues. V was pared by 3 bases and J by 5 bases, with 14 bases of the junction left unmatched. The rearrangement joins TRBV19 to TRBJ2-5, with TRBD2 matching over 11 bases. This TCR came from a human donor with common variable immunodeficiency. Sequences were obtained from peripheral blood mononuclear cells. The sequenced part of the CDR3 DNA is TGTGCCAGTAGTATTGGTAGCGGGGGGGCAAAATACGCGGAGACC. It encodes CASSIGSGGAKYAET. The complete CDR3 reads CASSIGSGGAKYAETQYF.